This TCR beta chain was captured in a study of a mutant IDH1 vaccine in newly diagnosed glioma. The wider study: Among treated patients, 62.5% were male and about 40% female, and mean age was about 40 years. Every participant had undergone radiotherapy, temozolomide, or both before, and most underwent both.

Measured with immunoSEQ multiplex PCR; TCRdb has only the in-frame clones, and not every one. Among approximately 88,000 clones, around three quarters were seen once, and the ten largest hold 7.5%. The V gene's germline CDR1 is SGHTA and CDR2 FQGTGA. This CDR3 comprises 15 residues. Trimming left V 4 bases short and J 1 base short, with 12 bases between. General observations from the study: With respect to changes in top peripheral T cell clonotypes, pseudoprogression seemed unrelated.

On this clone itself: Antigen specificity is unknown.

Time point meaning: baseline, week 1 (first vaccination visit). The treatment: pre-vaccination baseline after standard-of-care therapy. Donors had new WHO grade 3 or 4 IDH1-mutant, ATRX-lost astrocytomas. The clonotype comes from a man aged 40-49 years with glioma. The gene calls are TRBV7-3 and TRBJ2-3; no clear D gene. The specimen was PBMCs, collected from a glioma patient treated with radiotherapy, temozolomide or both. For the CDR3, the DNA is TGTGCCAGCAGCTATGACGGGCTCCGCACAGATACGCAGTATTTT. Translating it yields CASSYDGLRTDTQYF.